These T cell receptor beta chains were read from a single sample in a study of T cells after yellow fever vaccination. TCRdb recomputed calls from the 5' RACE reads with MiXCR, one row per CDR3 protein. Found here are around 320,000 distinct CDR3 sequences, approximately 12% of them singletons; the top ten hold 3% to 3.5%. The specimen comprised CD4+ T cells sorted from PBMCs, sampled 45 days after the yellow fever booster vaccination. These receptors all come from a man younger than 35 who received the YFV17D yellow fever vaccine. The CDR3 runs from the conserved cysteine through the conserved F or W. The D gene is left open where the match is weak. Rows may omit the clone size; those that give it use once, few, many or a size class.

cdr3_length	j_call	v_call	d_call	clone_size	cdr3_aa	cdr3_nt
16	TRBJ2-5	TRBV5-1	TRBD2	few	CASSLGLAGRQETQYF	TGCGCCAGCAGCTTGGGACTAGCGGGTCGTCAAGAGACCCAGTACTTC
13	TRBJ1-2	TRBV5-1	TRBD1	few	CASSPGQGGGYTF	TGCGCCAGCAGCCCCGGACAGGGTGGAGGCTACACCTTC
20	TRBJ2-6	TRBV5-1	.	few	CASSLQPTAFVVSGANVLTF	TGCGCCAGCAGCTTACAGCCGACAGCCTTCGTCGTCTCTGGGGCCAACGTCCTGACTTTC
14	TRBJ2-5	TRBV5-1	TRBD1	few	CASTPGTAQETQYF	TGCGCCAGCACGCCCGGGACAGCTCAAGAGACCCAGTACTTC
13	TRBJ2-5	TRBV4-1	.	.	CASSQTLQETQYF	TGCGCCAGCAGCCAGACCCTCCAAGAGACCCAGTACTTC
15	TRBJ2-5	TRBV4-3	.	few	CASSQDYYGFETQYF	TGCGCCAGCAGCCAAGATTATTACGGGTTCGAGACCCAGTACTTC
13	TRBJ2-2	TRBV29-1	TRBD2	.	CSGRGVNTGELFF	TGCAGCGGGCGGGGGGTAAACACCGGGGAGCTGTTTTTT
15	TRBJ2-3	TRBV24-1	.	.	CATSPSIGGPDTQYF	TGTGCCACCAGTCCATCTATCGGGGGGCCAGATACGCAGTATTTT
14	TRBJ1-1	TRBV7-9	.	.	CASSPIGRITEAFF	TGTGCCAGCAGCCCCATCGGACGGATCACTGAAGCTTTCTTT
13	TRBJ2-7	TRBV9	.	.	CASSVGDGYEQYF	TGTGCCAGCAGCGTAGGGGACGGCTACGAGCAGTACTTC
16	TRBJ2-5	TRBV6-1	TRBD2	few	CASSERSSGGAKTQYF	TGTGCCAGCAGTGAAAGAAGTAGCGGGGGGGCGAAGACCCAGTACTTC
16	TRBJ1-2	TRBV28	.	.	CASSLFRPTFSYGYTF	TGTGCCAGCAGCCTATTTCGGCCGACTTTTAGCTATGGCTACACCTTC
12	TRBJ1-6	TRBV2	TRBD1	.	CASSRDREPLHF	TGTGCCAGCAGTAGGGACAGAGAACCCCTCCACTTT
13	TRBJ1-3	TRBV7-2	.	.	CASSQAMGNTIYF	TGTGCCAGCAGCCAGGCAATGGGAAACACCATATATTTT
17	TRBJ2-2	TRBV5-8	TRBD2	many	CASSFLSSGDPTGELFF	TGTGCCAGCAGCTTTCTCTCTAGCGGGGACCCCACCGGGGAGCTGTTTTTT
14	TRBJ1-2	TRBV2	.	.	CASPEEGANYGYTF	TGTGCCAGCCCCGAGGAGGGAGCAAACTATGGCTACACCTTC
14	TRBJ1-6	TRBV4-2	TRBD1	.	CASSLSGQGSPLHF	TGTGCCAGCAGCCTCTCGGGACAGGGTTCACCCCTCCACTTT
12	TRBJ1-5	TRBV20-1	TRBD1	many	CSARTGDQPQHF	TGCAGTGCTCGGACAGGGGATCAGCCCCAGCATTTT
12	TRBJ2-2	TRBV30	.	.	CAFLQGAGELFF	TGTGCCTTTCTGCAAGGTGCCGGGGAGCTGTTTTTT
12	TRBJ1-1	TRBV5-5	.	.	CASSWVPTEAFF	TGTGCCAGCAGCTGGGTACCTACGGAAGCTTTCTTT
13	TRBJ1-1	TRBV5-1	.	few	CASSLNFGSEAFF	TGCGCCAGCAGCTTAAACTTTGGCTCTGAAGCTTTCTTT
11	TRBJ1-1	TRBV12-3/TRBV12-4	.	.	CAVGAGTEAFF	TGTGCCGTCGGGGCCGGCACTGAAGCTTTCTTT
13	TRBJ2-5	TRBV27	.	many	CASSFRGGETQYF	TGTGCCAGCAGCTTCAGGGGAGGCGAGACCCAGTACTTC
13	TRBJ2-1	TRBV5-1	.	.	CASGRDLHNEQFF	TGCGCCAGCGGACGAGATTTACACAATGAGCAGTTCTTC
14	TRBJ2-7	TRBV10-3	TRBD1	few	CAITPGTGNYEQYF	TGTGCCATAACCCCCGGGACAGGAAACTACGAGCAGTACTTC
11	TRBJ2-2	TRBV7-3	.	few	CASKGTGELFF	TGTGCCAGCAAAGGGACCGGGGAGCTGTTTTTT
13	TRBJ2-5	TRBV18	TRBD2	few	CASSQGLVETQYF	TGTGCCAGCTCACAGGGACTAGTGGAGACCCAGTACTTC
15	TRBJ2-3	TRBV5-1	.	few	CASSFGQGSLDTQYF	TGCGCCAGCAGCTTTGGGCAGGGGAGCTTAGATACGCAGTATTTT